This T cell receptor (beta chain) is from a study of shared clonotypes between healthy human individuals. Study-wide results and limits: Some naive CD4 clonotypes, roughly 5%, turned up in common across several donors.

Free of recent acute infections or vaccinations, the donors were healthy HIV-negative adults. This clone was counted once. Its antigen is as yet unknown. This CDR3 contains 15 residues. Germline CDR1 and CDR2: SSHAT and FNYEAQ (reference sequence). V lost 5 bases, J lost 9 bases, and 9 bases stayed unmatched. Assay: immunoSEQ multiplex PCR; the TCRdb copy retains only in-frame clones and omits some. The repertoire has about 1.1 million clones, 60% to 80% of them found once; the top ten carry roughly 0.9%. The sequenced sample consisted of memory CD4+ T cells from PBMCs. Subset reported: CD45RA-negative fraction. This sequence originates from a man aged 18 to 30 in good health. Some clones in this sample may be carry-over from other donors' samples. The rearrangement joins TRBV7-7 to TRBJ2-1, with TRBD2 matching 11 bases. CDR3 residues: CASSATSGTIGEQFF. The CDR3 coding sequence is TGTGCCAGCAGCGCGACTAGCGGGACGATCGGTGAGCAGTTCTTC.